The rows below give T cell receptor beta chains drawn from one sample of a study of T cells expressing NK-cell markers. TCRdb reprocessed the 5' RACE reads, keeping one entry per CDR3 protein, no DNA. This listing includes 300,000 to 450,000 distinct CDR3 sequences. Sequences were obtained from blood T cells: a sorted CD56 or NKG2C T cell subset, CD4+ or CD8+ T cells, or bulk PBMC T cells (not recorded which). All receptors derive from a man between 18 and 69 years old in good health. Both conserved end residues are part of each CDR3.

>TRBJ2-7|TRBV6-5
CASSYGRDSYEQYF
>TRBJ2-3|TRBV7-3
CASSRKGFSGGGTDTQYF
>TRBJ2-5|TRBV7-9
CASGASGRETQYF
>TRBJ2-2|TRBV5-1
CASSLVVGTSTGELFF
>TRBJ2-3|TRBV12-3/TRBV12-4
CASKLGHTTDTQYF
>TRBJ2-3|TRBV7-6
CASSLALAASGTDTQYF
>TRBJ2-3|TRBV6-2/TRBV6-3
CASSYGQGTDTQYF
>TRBJ1-3|TRBV12-3/TRBV12-4
CASSLPGWTIYF
>TRBJ2-6|TRBV11-1
CASIRQGALSGANVLTF
>TRBJ2-5|TRBV28
CASRPSGLASRETQYF
>TRBJ1-1|TRBV12-3/TRBV12-4
CASSAGIMNTEAFF
>TRBJ2-2|TRBV12-3/TRBV12-4
CASSAGGRATGELFF
>TRBJ2-2|TRBV5-1
CASSFQPGQQNTGELFF
>TRBJ1-2|TRBV5-1
CASRNGPNNYGYTF
>TRBJ1-3|TRBV7-2
CASSFGGLRGNTIYF
>TRBJ2-7|TRBV10-3
CAIMSLWDGSYEQYF
>TRBJ1-4|TRBV6-1
CASSTPGTGLEKLFF
>TRBJ1-2|TRBV29-1
CSVGAGYYGYTF
>TRBJ1-5|TRBV2
CASRKGGGTEQPQHF
>TRBJ1-1|TRBV20-1
CSAGTPRTEAFF
>TRBJ1-2|TRBV24-1
CATSDRDRMGYGYTF
>TRBJ1-2|TRBV20-1
CSASSAIWYGYTF
>TRBJ1-1|TRBV6-2/TRBV6-3
CASSGRTRANTEAFF
>TRBJ2-2|TRBV11-2
CASSTYRGRTGGAGDTGELFF
>TRBJ1-2|TRBV7-9
CASSLAGIAYGYTF
>TRBJ2-1|TRBV20-1
CSASPSGGPGNEQFF
>TRBJ1-6|TRBV12-3/TRBV12-4
CASSLETSSPLHF
>TRBJ1-3|TRBV6-1
CASTRQGADGNTIYF
>TRBJ1-2|TRBV7-9
CASSWGQGGSYGYTF
>TRBJ2-1|TRBV5-1
CASSHSGTSGAYNEQFF
>TRBJ2-5|TRBV20-1
CSARRQGQGTQYF
>TRBJ2-1|TRBV11-1
CASSPRLAGGLASYNEQFF
>TRBJ2-3|TRBV10-3
CATSPAGRHTDTQYF
>TRBJ2-7|TRBV20-1
CSARDQRGPLGQYF
>TRBJ2-5|TRBV6-5
CASSYGQGSRKETQYF
>TRBJ1-3|TRBV6-5
CASSYRGGISGNTIYF
>TRBJ1-2|TRBV18
CASSSDPAGLYGYTF
>TRBJ1-1|TRBV6-1
CASSERPGTMNTEAFF
>TRBJ2-3|TRBV3-1
CASSQDRGGYTDTQYF
>TRBJ2-3|TRBV4-1
CASSQDLSSSRRQTDTQYF
>TRBJ2-5|TRBV7-6
CASSKLGTGLWETQYF
>TRBJ2-3|TRBV5-6
CASRARGMRTDTQYF
>TRBJ1-4|TRBV29-1
CSVTLTGTNEKLFF
>TRBJ2-7|TRBV7-2
CASSRLGDRRGEQYF
>TRBJ2-7|TRBV28
CASSKSRISYEQYF
>TRBJ1-4|TRBV11-2
CASSLVATFNEKLFF
>TRBJ2-7|TRBV20-1
CSARTSGGANEQYF
>TRBJ2-5|TRBV5-6
CASSLRGMRQETQYF
>TRBJ2-3|TRBV7-2
CASSQLGLGTDTQYF
>TRBJ1-2|TRBV3-1
CASSQGLGQRYGYTF
>TRBJ1-5|TRBV28
CASSMGQMGGQPQHF
>TRBJ2-1|TRBV20-1
CSAEGGGPFHSEQFF
>TRBJ2-7|TRBV7-2
CASSLGSDQIYEQYF
>TRBJ2-3|TRBV3-1
CASSQGLVSGDTQYF
>TRBJ2-3|TRBV9
CASSDQLAYDTQYF
>TRBJ2-2|TRBV6-5
CASSSPEGELVGELFF
>TRBJ2-7|TRBV19
CASSLQPGGTYEQYF
>TRBJ1-1|TRBV18
CASTGTGANTEAFF